This TCR beta chain originates from a study of T-cell reconstitution after alpha-beta-depleted transplantation in children. As for this clonotype: At one boundary the junction diverges from the germline segment, which might be a read error.

This CDR3 has 15 residues. During its preparation, the TCRbeta library received unique molecular identifiers. TCRdb analysed the PCR reads with MiXCR anew, one entry per CDR3 protein. The repertoire holds approximately 400,000 distinct CDR3 sequences, with under 13% as singletons. V gene TRBV12-3 or TRBV12-4 combines with J gene TRBJ2-7; 7 bases are shared with TRBD2. The receptor comes from a human donor who donated a stem cell graft to a child with acute myeloid leukemia. Source: PBMCs from the stem cell graft donor, taken from the stem cell graft. The CDR3 DNA reads as TGTGTCAGCAGTTCGCGGCCGGGGGGCTCCTACGAGCAGTACTTC. It specifies CVSSSRPGGSYEQYF.